A selection of T cell receptor beta chains follows, all from one sample in a study of blood T cells in healthy people across ages. In TCRdb, the 5' RACE reads were re-called with MiXCR into one record per CDR3 protein. The table shows hundreds of thousands of distinct CDR3 sequences, with around 25% occurring only once. The same data also went into a second study, on T cells of mothers and their children.

The sample comprised blood. The origin of the receptors is a boy under 18 in good health. CDR3s include the opening cysteine and the closing phenylalanine or tryptophan. The order of the fields is V gene, J gene, D gene, clone size, CDR3 protein, CDR3 DNA. D genes are given only for firm matches. A clone size is listed for some rows: how often the clone was seen (once, few, many), or a class if it is expanded.

v_gene: TRBV3-1
j_gene: TRBJ2-7
d_gene: TRBD2
abundance: .
CDR3aa: CASSHTGLAGQSSYEQYF
CDR3nt: TGTGCCAGCAGCCACACTGGACTAGCGGGCCAGAGCTCCTACGAGCAGTACTTC

v_gene: TRBV29-1
j_gene: TRBJ2-4
d_gene: .
abundance: few
CDR3aa: CSVELQLQNIQYF
CDR3nt: TGCAGCGTTGAATTGCAGTTACAAAACATTCAGTACTTC

v_gene: TRBV7-2
j_gene: TRBJ2-3
d_gene: TRBD2
abundance: few
CDR3aa: CASSLGAGGGTDTQYF
CDR3nt: TGTGCCAGCAGCTTAGGAGCGGGGGGGGGCACAGATACGCAGTATTTT

v_gene: TRBV14
j_gene: TRBJ2-1
d_gene: .
abundance: .
CDR3aa: CASSQEIRGSEQFF
CDR3nt: TGTGCCAGCAGCCAAGAGATAAGGGGGAGTGAGCAGTTCTTC

v_gene: TRBV29-1
j_gene: TRBJ2-7
d_gene: .
abundance: few
CDR3aa: CSVVESLSYEQYF
CDR3nt: TGCAGCGTAGTTGAAAGCCTCTCCTACGAGCAGTACTTC

v_gene: TRBV3-1
j_gene: TRBJ2-5
d_gene: TRBD1
abundance: few
CDR3aa: CASRLTGAQQETQYF
CDR3nt: TGTGCCAGCAGGCTTACAGGGGCCCAACAAGAGACCCAGTACTTC

v_gene: TRBV11-2
j_gene: TRBJ2-5
d_gene: .
abundance: .
CDR3aa: CASSLDYGAQQTQYF
CDR3nt: TGTGCCAGCAGCTTAGACTACGGCGCACAACAGACCCAGTACTTC

v_gene: TRBV7-3
j_gene: TRBJ2-5
d_gene: TRBD2
abundance: few
CDR3aa: CASSWGGKGTQYF
CDR3nt: TGTGCCAGCAGCTGGGGGGGGAAAGGGACCCAGTACTTC

v_gene: TRBV4-3
j_gene: TRBJ1-3
d_gene: .
abundance: .
CDR3aa: CASSQDRDVGNTIYF
CDR3nt: TGCGCCAGCAGCCAAGATCGGGACGTTGGAAACACCATATATTTT

v_gene: TRBV3-1
j_gene: TRBJ2-2
d_gene: .
abundance: .
CDR3aa: CASSQISGAQNTGELFF
CDR3nt: TGTGCCAGCAGCCAAATCTCAGGAGCACAGAACACCGGGGAGCTGTTTTTT

v_gene: TRBV7-2
j_gene: TRBJ1-6
d_gene: .
abundance: few
CDR3aa: CASSLESPGQGIPLHF
CDR3nt: TGTGCCAGCAGCTTAGAATCGCCAGGGCAAGGAATTCCCCTCCACTTT

v_gene: TRBV29-1
j_gene: TRBJ2-7
d_gene: .
abundance: .
CDR3aa: CSVVYSPSYEQYF
CDR3nt: TGCAGCGTTGTTTACAGTCCCTCCTACGAGCAGTACTTC

v_gene: TRBV5-6
j_gene: TRBJ2-7
d_gene: .
abundance: few
CDR3aa: CASSLRGDAYEQYF
CDR3nt: TGTGCCAGCAGCTTGAGAGGGGACGCCTACGAGCAGTACTTC

v_gene: TRBV25-1
j_gene: TRBJ1-6
d_gene: .
abundance: many
CDR3aa: CASSESKTGSNSPLHF
CDR3nt: TGTGCCAGCAGTGAATCCAAGACAGGCAGCAATTCACCCCTCCACTTT

v_gene: TRBV7-2
j_gene: TRBJ2-4
d_gene: .
abundance: few
CDR3aa: CASSRPGAKNIQYF
CDR3nt: TGTGCCAGCAGCCGCCCAGGGGCCAAAAACATTCAGTACTTC

v_gene: TRBV4-1
j_gene: TRBJ2-1
d_gene: TRBD1
abundance: .
CDR3aa: CASSQEPGTGTTKSSYNEQFF
CDR3nt: TGCGCCAGCAGCCAAGAACCCGGGACAGGTACAACGAAAAGCTCCTACAATGAGCAGTTCTTC

v_gene: TRBV12-3/TRBV12-4
j_gene: TRBJ2-3
d_gene: .
abundance: .
CDR3aa: CASKGPDRNTDTQYF
CDR3nt: TGTGCCAGCAAAGGGCCGGACAGAAACACAGATACGCAGTATTTT

v_gene: TRBV6-2/TRBV6-3
j_gene: TRBJ1-1
d_gene: .
abundance: .
CDR3aa: CASSYGPNTEAFF
CDR3nt: TGTGCCAGCAGTTACGGTCCGAACACTGAAGCTTTCTTT

v_gene: TRBV12-3/TRBV12-4
j_gene: TRBJ2-7
d_gene: TRBD1
abundance: few
CDR3aa: CASSLHRTGGYEQYF
CDR3nt: TGTGCCAGCAGTTTGCATAGGACAGGGGGGTACGAGCAGTACTTC

v_gene: TRBV28
j_gene: TRBJ2-1
d_gene: TRBD1
abundance: few
CDR3aa: CASTPDPTGFNEQFF
CDR3nt: TGTGCCAGCACCCCGGACCCGACAGGGTTCAATGAGCAGTTCTTC

v_gene: TRBV5-1
j_gene: TRBJ2-1
d_gene: TRBD2
abundance: .
CDR3aa: CASRRSLLAGGSDEQFF
CDR3nt: TGCGCCAGCAGGCGGTCCCTACTAGCGGGGGGTTCAGATGAGCAGTTCTTC

v_gene: TRBV20-1
j_gene: TRBJ2-5
d_gene: TRBD1
abundance: .
CDR3aa: CSAKTDRAEQETQYF
CDR3nt: TGCAGTGCTAAGACGGACAGGGCCGAACAAGAGACCCAGTACTTC

v_gene: TRBV28
j_gene: TRBJ2-2
d_gene: TRBD1
abundance: few
CDR3aa: CASSHRGSGELFF
CDR3nt: TGTGCCAGCAGCCACAGGGGCTCCGGGGAGCTGTTTTTT

v_gene: TRBV15
j_gene: TRBJ1-4
d_gene: TRBD1
abundance: few
CDR3aa: CATSLGQAREKLFF
CDR3nt: TGTGCCACCAGCCTCGGACAGGCTAGAGAAAAACTGTTTTTT

v_gene: TRBV14
j_gene: TRBJ2-5
d_gene: TRBD2
abundance: .
CDR3aa: CAGRLAGGGETQYF
CDR3nt: TGTGCCGGTCGACTAGCGGGAGGTGGAGAGACCCAGTACTTC

v_gene: TRBV14
j_gene: TRBJ2-1
d_gene: .
abundance: .
CDR3aa: CASSLLGSDPYNEQFF
CDR3nt: TGTGCCAGCAGCTTATTGGGCAGCGACCCCTACAATGAGCAGTTCTTC

v_gene: TRBV13
j_gene: TRBJ2-1
d_gene: TRBD2
abundance: .
CDR3aa: CASSFMPSGRDEQFF
CDR3nt: TGTGCCAGCAGCTTTATGCCTAGCGGGAGAGATGAGCAGTTCTTC

v_gene: TRBV5-5
j_gene: TRBJ2-3
d_gene: .
abundance: .
CDR3aa: CASSLTDLYTDTQYF
CDR3nt: TGTGCCAGCAGCTTGACAGATCTCTACACAGATACGCAGTATTTT

v_gene: TRBV12-3/TRBV12-4
j_gene: TRBJ2-5
d_gene: .
abundance: .
CDR3aa: CASSLDPAEETQYF
CDR3nt: TGTGCCAGCAGTTTAGATCCAGCGGAAGAGACCCAGTACTTC

v_gene: TRBV20-1
j_gene: TRBJ2-5
d_gene: .
abundance: .
CDR3aa: CSARGQVAETQYF
CDR3nt: TGCAGTGCTAGAGGCCAGGTAGCAGAGACCCAGTACTTC

v_gene: TRBV29-1
j_gene: TRBJ2-1
d_gene: TRBD2
abundance: .
CDR3aa: CSATLAGGPWNEQFF
CDR3nt: TGCAGCGCCACCTTAGCGGGAGGGCCGTGGAATGAGCAGTTCTTC

v_gene: TRBV20-1
j_gene: TRBJ1-4
d_gene: .
abundance: few
CDR3aa: CSALGAVRELFF
CDR3nt: TGCAGTGCCCTCGGCGCAGTCAGGGAACTGTTTTTT

v_gene: TRBV7-8
j_gene: TRBJ2-1
d_gene: .
abundance: .
CDR3aa: CASSSDRNNEQFF
CDR3nt: TGTGCCAGCAGCTCGGACAGAAACAATGAGCAGTTCTTC